One sample yielded the 11 T cell receptor beta chains listed below, sequenced in a study of OX40 agonist ivuxolimab in advanced cancers. Repertoires were generated with immunoSEQ multiplex PCR, while TCRdb's copy carries only in-frame clones and drops some. The sample records tens of thousands of clones, around 93% being singletons. The sample here was CD4+ or CD8+ T cells sorted from blood, taken in a trial of the OX40 agonist ivuxolimab. Every receptor here comes from an adult with an advanced solid tumor such as melanoma, head and neck, liver or kidney cancer.

CDR3 residues: CASSLFRPDQETQYF. CDR3 DNA: TGTGCCAGCAGTTTATTTCGCCCGGACCAAGAGACCCAGTACTTC. The chain joins TRBV6-5 to TRBJ2-5; D unclear. Looked up from germline, CDR1 is MNHEY and CDR2 is SVGAGI. The CDR3 totals 15 residues. Trimming stripped 4 bases from V and 0 bases from J, with 12 bases between.

The chain uses TRBV4-1 and TRBJ1-2, with 8 bases that match TRBD1. The CDR3 consists of 15 residues. J lost 5 bases, V lost 2 bases, and 7 bases had no gene match. Germline-derived CDR1 and CDR2 are MGHRA and YSYEKL. The CDR3 spells CASSQRTGTLYGYTF. CDR3 bases: TGCGCCAGCAGCCAACGGACAGGGACCCTTTATGGCTACACCTTC.

The genes are TRBV4-1 and TRBJ1-3, with unresolved D. CDR1 is MGHRA, CDR2 YSYEKL, per germline. There are 15 residues in the CDR3. The V end was cut by 3 bases, the J end by 0 bases, with 9 bases between. The CDR3 DNA sequence: TGCGCCAGCAGCCAGAGCCACAGCTCTGGAAACACCATATATTTT. This translates into CASSQSHSSGNTIYF.

This chain links TRBV7-8 with TRBJ2-1, with 11 bases lining up with TRBD2. CDR3 length: 17 amino acids. V trimming: 6 bases; J trimming: 1 base; junction bases outside the gene matches: 8. Germline V gives CDR1 SGHVS, CDR2 FQNEAQ. This CDR3 reads CASRPLLAGDSYNEQFF. CDR3 nucleotide sequence: TGTGCCAGCAGACCCCTACTAGCGGGAGATTCCTACAATGAGCAGTTCTTC.

This clone was counted a few times. This chain joins TRBV18 and TRBJ2-7; D unclear. Germline assignment: CDR1 KGHSH and CDR2 LQKENI. V was shortened by 4 bases and J by 0 bases, with 10 bases between the two germline ends. The CDR3 runs to 14 residues. The CDR3 region is CASSLTTASYEQYV. Here the CDR3 DNA reads TGTGCCAGCTCACTCACTACCGCCTCCTACGAGCAGTACGTC.

This clone was seen more than once but under ten times. The chain joins TRBV6-5 to TRBJ1-1, with D uncertain. Germline CDR1 is MNHEY and CDR2 is SVGAGI. Trimming took 2 bases from V and 5 from J, leaving 3 bases between them. CDR3 length equals 11 residues. The CDR3 is CASSYGTEAFF. The DNA of the CDR3 is TGTGCCAGCAGTTACGGGACTGAAGCTTTCTTT.

The V call is TRBV6-5, the J call TRBJ2-1; D unclear. This CDR3 region has 14 residues. Trimming stripped 0 bases from V and 0 bases from J, with 3 bases between. Germline V lookup: CDR1 MNHEY, CDR2 SVGAGI. The CDR3 spells CASSYSSSYNEQFF. The CDR3 region has the DNA TGTGCCAGCAGTTACTCGAGCTCCTACAATGAGCAGTTCTTC.

The V gene is TRBV4-1, the J gene TRBJ2-1; the match to TRBD2 covers 8 bases. CDR1 MGHRA and CDR2 YSYEKL come from the germline V gene. This CDR3 region has 15 residues. The junction had 5 bases not matched to a gene; V was cut back by 2 bases and J by 5 bases. CDR3 amino acids: CASSQPREGNNEQFF. CDR3 in DNA: TGCGCCAGCAGCCAACCCCGGGAGGGAAACAATGAGCAGTTCTTC.

The chain is built from TRBV7-8 and TRBJ2-1; D might be TRBD2 (6 bases). CDR1 is SGHVS and CDR2 is FQNEAQ in the germline V gene. With 1 base removed from V and 5 bases from J, the gap between germline ends came to 15 bases. The CDR3 has 16 residues. CDR3 nucleotides: TGTGCCAGCAGCTTAGGGGCGGGACTCCTCAACAATGAGCAGTTCTTC. Encoded protein: CASSLGAGLLNNEQFF.

V usage is TRBV5-1 and J usage is TRBJ1-1; the D is unclear. This CDR3 has 14 residues. V lost 0 bases and J 0 bases, leaving 6 bases between the germline ends. The germline CDR1 and CDR2 sequences are SGHRS and YFSETQ. In DNA form, the CDR3 reads TGCGCCAGCAGCTTGGGGACGATGAACACTGAAGCTTTCTTT. This codes for CASSLGTMNTEAFF.

The rearrangement uses TRBV27 and TRBJ1-1, with D perhaps TRBD1 (6 bases). V lost 3 bases to trimming and J lost 6 bases, with 11 bases between them. The CDR3 sequence is 13 residues long. The germline CDR1 and CDR2 sequences are MNHEY and SMNVEV (reference sequence). The CDR3 is CASSFLGAAEAFF. In nucleotides, the CDR3 is TGTGCCAGCAGTTTTCTGGGGGCCGCTGAAGCTTTCTTT.